This entry describes one TCR beta chain. This sample is drawn from a study of blood T cell repertoires in COVID-19. Whole-study context: Sites in the United States, Italy and Spain provided acute and convalescent COVID-19 samples. PBMCs, B-cell-depleted T cells, or T cells were the source of the cDNA or gDNA that made up the material.

In the source study's methods: Amplifying reference gene primers gave estimates of nucleated cell counts. Clones were sequenced by immunoSEQ multiplex PCR, and TCRdb holds only the in-frame ones, with some missing. That table is the source of V, J and clone size, and D and trimming were worked out from the DNA. The sample contains 75,000 to 100,000 clones, about four fifths of which appear only once. CDR3 length equals 13 residues. The junction had 9 bases not matched to a gene; V was cut back by 5 bases and J by 9 bases. Per the germline V gene, CDR1 is MNHEY and CDR2 is SVGAGI. Sequences were obtained from peripheral blood. V and J are TRBV6-5 and TRBJ1-1; 7 bases agree with TRBD1. The clonotype was recovered from an elderly woman with acute or convalescent COVID-19. This CDR3 reads CASSPDPGGKAFF. CDR3 bases: TGTGCCAGCAGTCCCGATCCAGGGGGAAAAGCTTTCTTT.